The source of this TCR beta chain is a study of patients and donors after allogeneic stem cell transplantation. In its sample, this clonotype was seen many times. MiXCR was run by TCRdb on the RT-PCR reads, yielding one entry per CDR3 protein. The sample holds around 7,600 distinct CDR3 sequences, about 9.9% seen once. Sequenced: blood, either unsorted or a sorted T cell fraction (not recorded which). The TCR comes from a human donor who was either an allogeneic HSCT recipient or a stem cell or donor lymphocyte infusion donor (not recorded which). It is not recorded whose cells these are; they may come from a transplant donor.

CDR3 amino acids: CASSPVGWETQYF. DNA of the CDR3: TGTGCCAGCAGCCCCGTGGGTTGGGAGACCCAGTACTTC. The chain joins TRBV28 to TRBJ2-5; D uncertain. Germline CDR1 MDHEN, CDR2 SYDVKM. V was clipped by 6 bases and J by 5 bases, with 13 bases between them. The CDR3 contains 13 residues.